The clone carrying this TCR beta chain occurred a few times. Its antigen remains unknown. Germline loops: CDR1 SGHRS, CDR2 YFSETQ. The CDR3 loop spans 15 amino acids. Trimming left V 0 bases short and J 5 bases short, with 12 bases between. TCRdb keeps only in-frame clones here, not all; method: immunoSEQ multiplex PCR. The sample lists about 78,000 clones; 84% were seen once. This sample is part of a study of T cells in localized non-small cell lung cancer. General observations from the study: Clonality of T cells reached its maximum in uninvolved adjacent lung, surpassing tumor. Sequencing, confined to only one tumor region, leaves heterogeneity possible. Greater T cell density in blood accompanied longer overall survival. When the top 100 tumor clones were examined, a median around 58 of them also appeared in the adjacent lung, which was paired and uninvolved.

Specimen: peripheral blood, collected before any cancer treatment. This receptor was taken from a man aged 40-75 years with stage I lung adenocarcinoma. V usage is TRBV5-1 and J usage is TRBJ2-1, with a possible D match to TRBD2 (6 bases). The CDR3 loop is CASSLGLVGDNEQFF. Here the CDR3 DNA reads TGCGCCAGCAGCTTGGGACTAGTCGGGGACAATGAGCAGTTCTTC.